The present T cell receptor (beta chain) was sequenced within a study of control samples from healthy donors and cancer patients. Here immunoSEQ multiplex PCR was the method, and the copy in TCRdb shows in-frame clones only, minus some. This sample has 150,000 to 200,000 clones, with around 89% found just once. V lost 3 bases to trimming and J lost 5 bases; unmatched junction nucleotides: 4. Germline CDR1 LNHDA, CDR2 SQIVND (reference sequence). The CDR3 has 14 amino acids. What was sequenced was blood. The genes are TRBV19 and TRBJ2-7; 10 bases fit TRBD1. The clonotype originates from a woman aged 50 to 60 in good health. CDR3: CASSMRTGGDEQYF. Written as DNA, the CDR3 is TGTGCCAGTAGTATGAGGACAGGGGGTGACGAGCAGTACTTC.